The text below deals with one TCR beta chain. The data belong to a study of blood T cell repertoires in COVID-19. V lost 7 bases and J lost 4, with 9 bases in between. Looked up from germline, CDR1 is SNHLY and CDR2 is FYNNEI. The CDR3 is 12 amino acids. The method was immunoSEQ multiplex PCR; TCRdb's version includes in-frame clones alone and lacks a portion of them. Counted here are around 480,000 clones, roughly nine tenths occurring once; the ten biggest clones make up roughly 0.7%. The chain uses TRBV2 and TRBJ2-3; D gene uncertain. The sequenced material came from PBMCs or T cells enriched from blood (not recorded which). This sequence was found in a woman under 30 who had recovered from COVID-19. CDR3 DNA sequence: TGTGCCAGCACATCTGAGGCAGATACGCAGTATTTT. It encodes CASTSEADTQYF.